This TCR beta chain was sequenced in a study of cytomegalovirus exposure and HLA in healthy donors. Points from the study as a whole: A prior analysis recorded that most TCR beta V segments were productive about 90% or about 30% of the time. In a later analysis, across HLA loci, associated TCR counts were highest for DRB1, lowest for HLA-C.

The V gene's germline CDR1 is SNHLY and CDR2 FYNNEI. The ends lost 7 bases at V and 4 bases at J; junction bases unmatched: 10. The CDR3 spans 14 residues. Of note for this clone: Its antigen remains unidentified.

13 Jbeta primers and 60 Vbeta primers were used for the PCR. This table comes from immunoSEQ multiplex PCR, and its TCRdb copy is limited to in-frame clones, with some not included. The data include more than 90,000 clones; the top ten clones carry 6.5% to 7%. Despite likely unrecorded immune exposures, the donors were nominally healthy at the time of sampling. J is TRBJ2-7 and V is TRBV2, with 7 bases aligning to TRBD1. The sample was PBMCs. The clonotype originates from a man between 40 and 49 years old in good health and CMV-seropositive. Here the CDR3 reads CASMGDRVGYEQYF. In DNA, the CDR3 is TGTGCCAGCATGGGAGACAGGGTCGGTTACGAGCAGTACTTC.